The present entry profiles one T cell receptor (beta chain) with its context. The antigen this receptor binds is unknown. No qualities accompany the bases; no much larger clone lies one base away. The EasySep Human CD8+ T Cell Enrichment Kit was used on day 10 to isolate CD8+ T cells from every culture. The data were taken from a study of CD8 T cell repertoires and HIV-1 epitope variants (dated by TCRdb to 2018 to 2020). Background for the entire study: T cells were stimulated in separate culture wells with each of twenty-five peptides representing autologous and known Gag and Nef epitope variants. The control conditions were a CMV, EBV and flu peptide pool, the Ebola AY9 epitope as a negative control, and a well with no peptide. The epitopes tested were three Gag epitope families plus Nef HW9 and YT9. T cells were enriched with the EasySep Human T Cell Enrichment Kit and co-cultured with equal numbers of autologous T cell-negative cells as antigen-presenting cells. Cultures were maintained for approximately ten days in IMDM with gentamicin, and half-media changes adding IL-2, IL-7 and IL-15 were performed on days 3 and 7. An aliquot of 1M T cells was saved as an uncultured baseline condition, separate from the 80 to 85 T cell cultures. A total of approximately 77 T cell cultures were run, with each culture condition performed in triplicate except for one peptide, which was performed in duplicate. What the authors observed across the whole study: The Nef KF9 family was recognized by five clonotypes and the HW9 family by one, and no responses to the TAALDMSHF plasma variant were observed. Roughly 9 antigen-specific TCR beta clonotypes were identified, and six of them appeared cross-reactive for autologous or known escape epitope variants. The assay identified only TCR beta chains and indicated proliferation to antigen, not T cell function or cytokine profile.

In the germline V gene, CDR1 corresponds to MGHRA and CDR2 to YSYEKL. The CDR3 runs 13 amino acids, cysteine and phenylalanine included. CDR3 DNA is the only sequence kept; it has 39 bases, read in frame from the first base. V is pared back by 0 bases and J by 12 bases, with 12 bases lying between the germline termini. Sequencing of TCR beta CDR3 regions was done on the immunoSEQ platform at survey depth. The QIAamp DNA micro kit was used to extract genomic DNA from every cultured and uncultured CD8+ T cell population. As for the authors' bioinformatics: Samples with under 5,000 productive reads were excluded, and this exclusion removed about 7% of the 75 HIV peptide-stimulated cultures. A MANAFEST web app trimmed sequences to CDR3 and removed nonproductive sequences, CDR3s under 5 amino acids, and those not starting C or ending F/W. For a clonotype to count as antigen-specific, the clonotype had to expand relative to the no-peptide control in at least 2 of 3 replicates at FDR 0.01, and only within one epitope family. A specific clonotype also had to show a frequency at least fivefold higher than in wells stimulated with peptides from other epitope families. In its TCRdb copy, this immuneACCESS table keeps in-frame sequences only and misses some clones. Where compared with another copy, unresolved V genes explain less than half of these, and the others have no known cause. V, J and clone size were drawn from that table, and D and trimming were deduced from the DNA. A total of roughly 4,600 clones appear in this sample, around 68% of them only once. Of the sample, around 40% falls within the top ten clones.

The rearrangement joined TRBV4-1 to TRBJ2-1, with TRBD2 as a weak D call on 6 bases. This receptor was obtained from a male donor with HIV. Material: cultured CD8+ T cells derived from PBMCs. The DNA sequence is TGCGCCAGCAGCCAAGATCGCGGGACTTGGCAGTTCTTC. Its translation reads: CASSQDRGTWQFF.